This is a list of T cell receptor beta chains from one sample in a study of blood T cell repertoires in COVID-19. Profiled with immunoSEQ multiplex PCR; TCRdb holds only in-frame clones, not every one. The table has 260,000 or so clones, approximately 86% seen once. The sequenced sample consisted of PBMCs or T cells enriched from blood (not recorded which). All receptors come from a woman younger than 45 with acute COVID-19. Both conserved end residues are part of each CDR3. A D gene is named only where the DNA matches it firmly. Size tells how often a clone was seen (once, few, many) or the class of an expanded clone, and some rows leave it out.

V	size	D	J	DNA	CDR3
TRBV2	.	.	TRBJ1-6	TGTGCCAGCATAGGACAAATGAATTCACCCCTCCACTTT	CASIGQMNSPLHF
TRBV6-5	.	TRBD1	TRBJ1-2	TGTGCCAGCAGTTTAAGGACAGGCGACGATGGCTACACCTTC	CASSLRTGDDGYTF
TRBV3-1/TRBV3-2	.	.	TRBJ2-3	TGTGCCAGCAGCCAAACTAGCACAGATACGCAGTATTTT	CASSQTSTDTQYF
TRBV3-1/TRBV3-2	.	.	TRBJ2-3	TGTGCCAGCAGCCAAGATATCGGGACAGATACGCAGTATTTT	CASSQDIGTDTQYF
TRBV9	.	TRBD2	TRBJ2-2	TGTGCCAGCAGCCAGGGGCTAGCGGGGGGGCCCGGGGAGCTGTTTTTT	CASSQGLAGGPGELFF
TRBV5-6	.	TRBD2	TRBJ2-1	TGTGCCAGCAGCTTGGCCGGGGGACTAGAAAATGAGCAGTTCTTC	CASSLAGGLENEQFF
TRBV30	.	TRBD1	TRBJ2-3	TGTGCCTGGAGCCGATTCATCCGGACAGGTTACGGCACAGATACGCAGTATTTT	CAWSRFIRTGYGTDTQYF
TRBV19	.	.	TRBJ1-1	TGTGCCAGTAGTAGTCCGGGGATGAACACTGAAGCTTTCTTT	CASSSPGMNTEAFF
TRBV10-3	.	TRBD1	TRBJ1-5	TGTGCCATCAGTGACCAAGGACAGGAAGGACAGCCCCAGCATTTT	CAISDQGQEGQPQHF
TRBV5-1	once	TRBD1	TRBJ2-3	TGCGCCAGCAGCTTGGCCGGCCAGGGGGTCGCAGATACGCAGTATTTT	CASSLAGQGVADTQYF
TRBV19	once	.	TRBJ1-4	TGTGCCAGTAGTAGCGAGTACAGTAATGAAAAACTGTTTTTT	CASSSEYSNEKLFF
TRBV19	.	.	TRBJ2-1	TGTGCCAGTAGTATGGGGCAGGCCACCTACAATGAGCAGTTCTTC	CASSMGQATYNEQFF
TRBV12-3/TRBV12-4	.	.	TRBJ1-1	TGTGCCAGCAGTTTGGGGGGATCTGAAGCTTTCTTT	CASSLGGSEAFF
TRBV7-9	once	.	TRBJ1-2	TGTGCCAGCAGCTTGGGAGGGAACTATGGCTACACCTTC	CASSLGGNYGYTF
TRBV4-1	.	.	TRBJ1-2	TGCGCCAGCAGTGTAGCGAGGCGGGATGGCTACACCTTC	CASSVARRDGYTF
TRBV3-1/TRBV3-2	.	TRBD1	TRBJ1-5	TGTGCCAGCAGCCAAGGACAGGGCGGCGGCAATCAGCCCCAGCATTTT	CASSQGQGGGNQPQHF
TRBV10-3	.	TRBD1	TRBJ1-5	TGTGCCATCAGCCTGGACAGGAACAGCAATCAGCCCCAGCATTTT	CAISLDRNSNQPQHF
TRBV12-3/TRBV12-4	.	.	TRBJ2-7	TGTGCCAGCAGTTTACGGAGGAGCTACGAGCAGTACTTC	CASSLRRSYEQYF
TRBV15	.	.	TRBJ1-3	TGTGCCACCAGCAGAGATGGGCTGATGGGAAACACCATATATTTT	CATSRDGLMGNTIYF
TRBV19	.	TRBD2	TRBJ2-5	TGTGCCAGTAGCCGGACTAGCGGGGGGGCCGCAGAGACCCAGTACTTC	CASSRTSGGAAETQYF
TRBV12-3/TRBV12-4	.	TRBD1	TRBJ1-2	TGTGCCAGCAGTCCTCAGGGGGCGCATGGCTACACCTTC	CASSPQGAHGYTF
TRBV10-3	.	.	TRBJ1-4	TGTGCCATCAGTCCGTTCGACGCGGTGGATGAAAAACTGTTTTTT	CAISPFDAVDEKLFF